This TCR beta chain appears in the sequencing data of a study of cytomegalovirus exposure and HLA in healthy donors. TCRdb's copy holds only in-frame clones and misses some; the assay was immunoSEQ multiplex PCR. The sample consists of about 70,000 clones, over 90% of them appearing once. This CDR3 region has 11 residues. CDR1 and CDR2 from the germline V gene are MDHEN and SYDVKM. V was trimmed by 3 bases and J by 7 bases, leaving 6 bases between them. Sequencing input: PBMCs. This clonotype was obtained from a man between 18 and 35 years old in good health and CMV-seropositive. The J gene is TRBJ1-2, the V gene TRBV28, with D uncertain. The CDR3 loop reads CASSLEGGYTF. CDR3 bases: TGTGCCAGCAGTTTGGAGGGTGGCTACACCTTC.